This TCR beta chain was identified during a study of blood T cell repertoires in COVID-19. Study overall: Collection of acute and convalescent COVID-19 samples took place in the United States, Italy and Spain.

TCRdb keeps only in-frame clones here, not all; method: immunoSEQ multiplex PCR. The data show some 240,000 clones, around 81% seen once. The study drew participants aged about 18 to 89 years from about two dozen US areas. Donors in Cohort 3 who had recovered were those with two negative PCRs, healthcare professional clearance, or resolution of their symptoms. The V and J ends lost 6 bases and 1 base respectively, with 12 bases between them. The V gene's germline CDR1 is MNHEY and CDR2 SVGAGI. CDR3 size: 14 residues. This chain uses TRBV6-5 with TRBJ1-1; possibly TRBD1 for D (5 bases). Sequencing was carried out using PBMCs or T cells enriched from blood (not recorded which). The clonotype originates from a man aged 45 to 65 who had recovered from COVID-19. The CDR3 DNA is TGTGCCAGCAGCCCCAGGGTGGAGAACACTGAAGCTTTCTTT. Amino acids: CASSPRVENTEAFF.